This TCR beta chain was captured by sequencing in a study of PD-L1 blockade in urothelial cancer. About the research overall: The study recovered a median of 141,255 T cells per blood sample.

Study-wide points: Blood clones associated with the tumor expanded more at 3 weeks in durable-benefit patients.

Method: immunoSEQ multiplex PCR; TCRdb's copy keeps in-frame clones and lacks some. The sample yields fewer than 95,000 clones, roughly 84% seen once. A remark on this clone: The antigen is undetermined.

The time point denotes: pretreatment peripheral blood. Patients had urothelial carcinoma that was locally advanced or metastatic. This TCR was sampled from a man between 60 and 75 years old with urothelial cancer. Source: PBMCs, taken around atezolizumab (anti-PD-L1) treatment.

As DNA, the CDR3 is TGTGCCACCGCGACAGTACCCACCGGGGAGCTGTTTTTT. As protein: CATATVPTGELFF. J is TRBJ2-2 and V is TRBV19, with a possible D match to TRBD1 (5 bases). Germline CDR1 LNHDA, CDR2 SQIVND (reference sequence). The ends were cut back, 10 bases at V and 4 bases at J, with 13 bases in the middle. This CDR3 region has 13 residues.